This entry concerns a single TCR beta chain. Germline CDR1 and CDR2: SQVTM and ANQGSEA. The trim removed 7 bases at V and 12 bases at J, leaving 16 bases unmatched. The CDR3 has 14 amino acids. Per the original data handling: Quantification of nucleated cells was approximated via reference gene primer amplification. TCRdb's copy holds only in-frame clones and misses some; the assay was immunoSEQ multiplex PCR. V, J and clone size were drawn from that table, and D and trimming were deduced from the DNA. The sample contains under 200,000 clones, under 85% of which appear only once. The data were obtained in a study of blood T cell repertoires in COVID-19. About the study: Whether acute or convalescent, the COVID-19 samples came from the United States, Italy and Spain. In each case, the material was cDNA or gDNA derived from T cells, B-cell-depleted T cells, or PBMCs.

The rearrangement joins TRBV29-1 to TRBJ2-1; 9 nucleotides agree with TRBD1. Sequencing was carried out using peripheral blood. This TCR was sampled from a woman of 80 years or more with acute or convalescent COVID-19. The chain's CDR3 is CSATGQGIPLGQFF. The DNA for the CDR3 is TGCAGCGCCACGGGACAGGGCATCCCACTTGGGCAGTTCTTC.